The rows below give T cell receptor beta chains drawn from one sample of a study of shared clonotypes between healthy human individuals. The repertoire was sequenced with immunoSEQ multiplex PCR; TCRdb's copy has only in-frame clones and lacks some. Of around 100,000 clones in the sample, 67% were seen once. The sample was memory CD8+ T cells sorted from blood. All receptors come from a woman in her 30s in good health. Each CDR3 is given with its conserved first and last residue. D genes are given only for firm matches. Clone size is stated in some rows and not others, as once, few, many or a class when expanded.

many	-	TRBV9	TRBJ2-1	TGTGCCAGCAGCCCGGGGGGCTGGACCGCACTTTTCTACAATGAGCAGTTCTTC	CASSPGGWTALFYNEQFF
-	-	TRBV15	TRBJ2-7	TGTGCCACCAGCAGAGATCCGCCTACGAATATCTACGAGCAGTACTTC	CATSRDPPTNIYEQYF
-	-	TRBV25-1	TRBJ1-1	TGTGCCAGCAGTGATGCGGGCCCCACTGAAGCTTTCTTT	CASSDAGPTEAFF
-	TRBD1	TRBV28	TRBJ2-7	TGTGCCAGCAGCTCCGACAGGGGGCCGTTCTACGAGCAGTACTTC	CASSSDRGPFYEQYF
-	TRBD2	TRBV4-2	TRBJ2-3	TGTGCCACCTCGAGGGGCGGGGGGGCGACAGATACGCAGTATTTT	CATSRGGGATDTQYF
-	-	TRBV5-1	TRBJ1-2	TGCGCCAGCAGCTTGGATCGAACCTATGGCTACACCTTC	CASSLDRTYGYTF
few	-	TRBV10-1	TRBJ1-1	TGCGCCAGCAACACCAAAGCCGGAAGGGGCACTGAAGCTTTCTTT	CASNTKAGRGTEAFF
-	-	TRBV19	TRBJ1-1	TGTGCCAGTAGTCCTCCACTGCCTGAGAACACTGAAGCTTTCTTT	CASSPPLPENTEAFF
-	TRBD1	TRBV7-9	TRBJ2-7	TGTGCCAGCAGCCGCCGGGACAGGGATTACGAGCAGTACTTC	CASSRRDRDYEQYF
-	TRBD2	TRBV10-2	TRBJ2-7	TGCGCCAGCAGTGTTAGCGGGAGTCTGAACGAGCAGTACTTC	CASSVSGSLNEQYF
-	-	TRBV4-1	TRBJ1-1	TGCGCCAGCAGTGAGCCGGGCCTCCCGAACACTGAAGCTTTCTTT	CASSEPGLPNTEAFF
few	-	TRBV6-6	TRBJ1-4	TGTGCCAGCAGCTCTCGGCCGGGGGGACTGTTTTTT	CASSSRPGGLFF
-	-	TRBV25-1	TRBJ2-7	TGTGCCAGCAGTGAAAGGCCAGGTTTCGAGCAGTACTTC	CASSERPGFEQYF
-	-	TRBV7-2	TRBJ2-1	TGTGCCAGCAGCTTATGGGCCTACCACAATGAGCAGTTCTTC	CASSLWAYHNEQFF
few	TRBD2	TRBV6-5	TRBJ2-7	TGTGCCAGCAGTTTCGGGACTAGCTCCTACGAGCAGTACTTC	CASSFGTSSYEQYF
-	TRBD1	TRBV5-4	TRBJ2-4	TGTGCCAGCAGCACAATGACAGGGACGGGGAAAAACATTCAGTACTTC	CASSTMTGTGKNIQYF
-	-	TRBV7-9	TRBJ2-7	TGTGCCAGCAGCCGCCGGACAGTGAACTACGAGCAGTACTTC	CASSRRTVNYEQYF
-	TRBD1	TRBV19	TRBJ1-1	TGTGCCAGTAGTAGCCGCCGTGGCAGGGGGCTAACAATAACCACTGAAGCTTTCTTT	CASSSRRGRGLTITTEAFF
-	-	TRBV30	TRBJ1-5	TGTGCCTGGAGTCTAAGGGGCAATCAGCCCCAGCATTTT	CAWSLRGNQPQHF
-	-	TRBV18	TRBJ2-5	TGTGCCAGCTCACCGCCGGGAACTAGTCAAGAGACCCAGTACTTC	CASSPPGTSQETQYF
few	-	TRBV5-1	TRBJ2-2	TGCGCCAGCAGCTTGGGTACTGCAACGAACACCGGGGAGCTGTTTTTT	CASSLGTATNTGELFF
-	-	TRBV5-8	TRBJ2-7	TGTGCCAGCAGCGTTATCGATCGGCAGGGCCCGCCCGTGGACGAGCAGTACTTC	CASSVIDRQGPPVDEQYF
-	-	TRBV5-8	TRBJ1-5	TGTGCCAGCAGCCCTATACATACACAGTCCCAGCATTTT	CASSPIHTQSQHF
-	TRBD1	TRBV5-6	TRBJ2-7	TGTGCCAGCAGCTTCACATTCGGACAGGGATCCCCCTACGAGCAGTACTTC	CASSFTFGQGSPYEQYF
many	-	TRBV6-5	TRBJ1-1	TGTGCCAGCAGTGATATCATCGGCGAAGCTTTCTTT	CASSDIIGEAFF
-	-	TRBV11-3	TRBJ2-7	TGTGCCAGCAGCTTGGGCGGGTACTCCTACGAGCAGTACTTC	CASSLGGYSYEQYF
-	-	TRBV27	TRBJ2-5	TGTGCCAGCAGCCCCTTGGGAGAGACCCAGTACTTC	CASSPLGETQYF
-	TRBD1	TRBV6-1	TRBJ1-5	TGTGCCAGCAGTGAAGGACACGGGACAGGGAGTTATAGCAATCAGCCCCAGCATTTT	CASSEGHGTGSYSNQPQHF
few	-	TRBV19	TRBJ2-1	TGTGCCAGTAGTATTAGGAGCGGTTACTACAATGAGCAGTTCTTC	CASSIRSGYYNEQFF
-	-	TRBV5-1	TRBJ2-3	TGCGCCAGCAGCACCCCCCGGACGGGGGAAGATACGCAGTATTTT	CASSTPRTGEDTQYF
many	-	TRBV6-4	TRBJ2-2	TGTGCCAGCAGTGAGACAAACACCGGGGAGCTGTTTTTT	CASSETNTGELFF
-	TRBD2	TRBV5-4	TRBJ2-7	TGTGCCAGCAGCTTTAGCGGGAGCCTTGAGCAGTACTTC	CASSFSGSLEQYF
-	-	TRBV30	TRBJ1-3	TGTGCCTGGAGCAGGGGCGGGGATGGAAACACCATATATTTT	CAWSRGGDGNTIYF
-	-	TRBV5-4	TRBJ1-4	TGTGCCAGCAGCTCGGGGGGAGCTAATGAAAAACTGTTTTTT	CASSSGGANEKLFF
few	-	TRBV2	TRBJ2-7	TGTGCCAGCAGTGTTGGGGCTAGTCCGGGGGAGCAGTACTTC	CASSVGASPGEQYF
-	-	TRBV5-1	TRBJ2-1	TGCGCCAGCTGGCCGGGACCCCGGAACAATGAGCAGTTCTTC	CASWPGPRNNEQFF
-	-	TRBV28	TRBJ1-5	TGTGCCAGCAGGGGAATAGGTCATAGGACCAATCAGCCCCAGCATTTT	CASRGIGHRTNQPQHF
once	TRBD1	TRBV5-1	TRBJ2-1	TGCGCCAGCAGCTCCCATTTGGGACAGGGGTCCTACAATGAGCAGTTCTTC	CASSSHLGQGSYNEQFF
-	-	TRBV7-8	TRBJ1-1	TGTGCCAGCAGCTCCATACTAGCCGTGACAGGAGGGTTTGAAGCTTTCTTT	CASSSILAVTGGFEAFF
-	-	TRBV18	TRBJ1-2	TGTGCCAGCTCACCAAGGTCAGATCCCAACTATGGCTACACCTTC	CASSPRSDPNYGYTF
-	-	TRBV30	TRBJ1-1	TGTGCCTGGAGCCCAGTCTGGTTCACTGAAGCTTTCTTT	CAWSPVWFTEAFF
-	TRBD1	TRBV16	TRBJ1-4	TGTGCCAGCAGCCGGCTGGGACAGAGCAATGAAAAACTGTTTTTT	CASSRLGQSNEKLFF
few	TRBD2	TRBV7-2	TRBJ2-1	TGTGCCAGCAGTTTTAGCGGGGGACCGTACAATGAGCAGTTCTTC	CASSFSGGPYNEQFF
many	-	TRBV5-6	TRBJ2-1	TGTGCCAGCAGCCCAGGAGATTTTCGCGGTGAGCAGTTCTTC	CASSPGDFRGEQFF